This TCR beta chain was identified during a study of response to subunit inactivated influenza vaccine. MiXCR, run by TCRdb on the RT-PCR reads, gives a single entry per CDR3 protein. Among approximately 480,000 distinct CDR3 sequences, 9.5% to 12% were seen once, and the ten largest hold 9.5% to 15%. V was trimmed by 0 bases and J by 3 bases, leaving 13 bases between them. Germline lookup yields CDR1 LGHNA and CDR2 YSLEER. This CDR3 region has 16 residues. This clonotype occurred many times. Its specificity is unknown. The study's findings and limits: Authors suggested seasonal influenza vaccinations each recruit few new T cells.

The sequences come from PBMCs from blood, collected about 6 weeks after vaccination. The chain employs TRBV4-3 and TRBJ2-3; D is possibly TRBD2 (5 bases). The TCR originated in a man in his forties or fifties who received an inactivated influenza vaccine. CDR3 DNA: TGCGCCAGCAGCCAAGACCGGGGTGTACGGACAGATACGCAGTATTTT. It yields the protein CASSQDRGVRTDTQYF.